Listed below are T cell receptor beta chains from one sample, sequenced in a study of siplizumab effects on memory and regulatory T cells. The table came from immunoSEQ multiplex PCR; TCRdb's copy has only in-frame clones and leaves some out. Of over 95,000 clones listed, approximately 92% were seen once; the top ten hold over 0.15%. The sample consisted of non-Treg CD4+ T cells sorted from blood. The receptors originated from a human donor in good health. CDR3s include the opening cysteine and the closing phenylalanine or tryptophan. Fields, in order: clone size, J gene, D gene, V gene, CDR3 protein, CDR3 DNA. D genes are given only for firm matches. Clone size appears in some rows only: once, few, many, or a class for an expanded clone.

>-|TRBJ2-7|TRBD1|TRBV6-5
CASSYKDRVFYEQYF
TGTGCCAGCAGTTATAAGGACAGGGTTTTTTACGAGCAGTACTTC
>-|TRBJ1-2|TRBD1|TRBV18
CASSWDRSNGYTF
TGTGCCAGCTCCTGGGACAGGAGCAATGGCTACACCTTC
>-|TRBJ1-1|-|TRBV15
CATSTFGRGNTEAFF
TGTGCCACCAGCACCTTCGGGCGTGGGAACACTGAAGCTTTCTTT
>-|TRBJ2-7|-|TRBV7-2
CASSLYGRGEQYF
TGTGCCAGCAGCCTATACGGACGAGGCGAGCAGTACTTC
>-|TRBJ2-2|-|TRBV6-1
CASTRDTSNTGELFF
TGTGCCAGCACTAGGGACACCTCGAACACCGGGGAGCTGTTTTTT
>-|TRBJ1-1|-|TRBV5-1
CASSPGGGKGTEAFF
TGCGCCAGCAGCCCCGGTGGAGGGAAGGGTACTGAAGCTTTCTTT
>-|TRBJ1-5|-|TRBV2
CASSDLSGARQPQHF
TGTGCCAGCAGTGATCTGTCAGGGGCGCGTCAGCCCCAGCATTTT
>once|TRBJ2-2|-|TRBV19
CASRITGTTNTGELFF
TGTGCCAGTAGGATAACCGGGACAACGAACACCGGGGAGCTGTTTTTT
>-|TRBJ1-5|TRBD1|TRBV19
CASSSRLDRGIQPQHF
TGTGCCAGTAGTTCTCGGCTTGACAGGGGTATCCAGCCCCAGCATTTT
>-|TRBJ2-7|TRBD1|TRBV18
CASSPAGTGDDEQYF
TGTGCCAGCTCGCCAGCCGGGACAGGGGACGACGAGCAGTACTTC
>-|TRBJ2-3|TRBD2|TRBV7-9
CASSRPSGGAGGDTQYF
TGTGCCAGCAGTCGCCCTAGCGGGGGGGCCGGTGGAGATACGCAGTATTTT
>-|TRBJ1-2|-|TRBV9
CASSVGTGNYGYTF
TGTGCCAGCAGCGTAGGGACGGGCAACTATGGCTACACCTTC
>-|TRBJ2-1|-|TRBV6-5
CASRTPGTYNEQFF
TGTGCCAGCAGGACACCGGGAACCTACAATGAGCAGTTCTTC
>-|TRBJ1-4|-|TRBV6-5
CASSSTYATNEKLFF
TGTGCCAGCAGTTCTACCTATGCAACTAATGAAAAACTGTTTTTT
>-|TRBJ1-1|-|TRBV2
CASRSLGGTEAFF
TGTGCCAGCAGGTCACTCGGGGGGACTGAAGCTTTCTTT
>-|TRBJ1-1|-|TRBV4-3
CASSQTLSTEAFF
TGCGCCAGCAGCCAAACACTGTCCACTGAAGCTTTCTTT
>-|TRBJ1-2|TRBD1|TRBV28
CASSSGTGGANYGYTF
TGTGCCAGCAGTTCCGGGACAGGAGGAGCTAACTATGGCTACACCTTC
>once|TRBJ2-7|-|TRBV11-2
CASSPVWVGSYEQYF
TGTGCCAGCAGCCCAGTATGGGTTGGTAGCTACGAGCAGTACTTC
>-|TRBJ2-3|-|TRBV18
CASSVLRTDTQYF
TGTGCCAGCTCGGTGCTTCGCACAGATACGCAGTATTTT
>-|TRBJ1-2|-|TRBV5-1
CASSLGNTMDYGYTF
TGCGCCAGCAGCTTGGGAAACACGATGGACTATGGCTACACCTTC
>-|TRBJ1-5|-|TRBV18
CASSPTTKAPLGQPQHF
TGTGCCAGCTCACCAACAACTAAAGCCCCCCTAGGTCAGCCCCAGCATTTT
>-|TRBJ1-1|-|TRBV11-2
CASATPPSGTTEAFF
TGTGCCAGCGCTACACCCCCTTCCGGGACAACTGAAGCTTTCTTT
>few|TRBJ1-1|-|TRBV30
CAWSVGRNTEAFF
TGTGCCTGGAGTGTCGGCAGGAACACTGAAGCTTTCTTT
>once|TRBJ2-5|-|TRBV6-5
CASSLPQETQYF
TGTGCCAGCAGCCTCCCACAAGAGACCCAGTACTTC
>-|TRBJ1-2|TRBD1|TRBV28
CATRQGPLGYTF
TGTGCCACCCGACAGGGCCCACTTGGCTACACCTTC
>-|TRBJ2-2|TRBD2|TRBV2
CASSALAGSTGELFF
TGTGCCAGCAGTGCGCTAGCGGGGAGCACCGGGGAGCTGTTTTTT
>-|TRBJ2-3|-|TRBV6-5
CASSTSDTQYF
TGTGCCAGCAGTACTAGTGATACGCAGTATTTT